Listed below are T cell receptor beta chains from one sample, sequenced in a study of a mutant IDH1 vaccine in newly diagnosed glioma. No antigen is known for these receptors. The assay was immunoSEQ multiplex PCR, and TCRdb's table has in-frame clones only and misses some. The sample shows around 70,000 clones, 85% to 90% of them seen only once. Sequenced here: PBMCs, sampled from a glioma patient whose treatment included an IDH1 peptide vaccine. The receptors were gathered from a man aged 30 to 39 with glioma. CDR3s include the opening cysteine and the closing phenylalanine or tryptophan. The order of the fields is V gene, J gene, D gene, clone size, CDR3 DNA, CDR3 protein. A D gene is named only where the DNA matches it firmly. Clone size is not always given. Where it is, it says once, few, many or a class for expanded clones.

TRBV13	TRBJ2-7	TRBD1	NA	TGTGCCAGCAGCTTAAGGGCCGGGACAGGACATCCTTACGAGCAGTACTTC	CASSLRAGTGHPYEQYF
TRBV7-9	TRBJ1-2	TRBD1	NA	TGTGCCAGCAGCATTCCAGGGGGGGACTATGGCTACACCTTC	CASSIPGGDYGYTF
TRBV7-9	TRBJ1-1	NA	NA	TGTGCCAGCAGCCTTGCGCGGAGTCCACTTGAAGCTTTCTTT	CASSLARSPLEAFF
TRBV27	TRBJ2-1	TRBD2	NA	TGTGCCAGCAGTTCACGACTAGCGGGAGGCTACAATGAGCAGTTCTTC	CASSSRLAGGYNEQFF
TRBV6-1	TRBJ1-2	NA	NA	TGTGCCATAACACGGGCAGGTACCTACACCTTC	CAITRAGTYTF
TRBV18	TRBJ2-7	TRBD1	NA	TGTGCCAGCTCACCCGGACAGGGGAGCGAGCAGTACTTC	CASSPGQGSEQYF
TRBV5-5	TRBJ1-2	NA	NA	TGTGCCAGCAGCTTGGGATGGCCGGCGTCAAACTATGGCTACACCTTC	CASSLGWPASNYGYTF
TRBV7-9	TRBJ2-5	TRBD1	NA	TGTGCCAGCAGCAATAGACAGGGCCGAGAGACCCAGTACTTC	CASSNRQGRETQYF
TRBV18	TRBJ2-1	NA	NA	TGTGCCAGCTCACGAACCGCAGGGAGTGAGCAGTTCTTC	CASSRTAGSEQFF
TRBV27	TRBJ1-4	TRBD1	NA	TGTGCCAGCAGTTTAGGGGCCGGTCGGGACAGGACTAATGAAAAACTGTTTTTT	CASSLGAGRDRTNEKLFF
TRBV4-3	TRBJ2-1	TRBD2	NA	TGCGCCAGCAGCCTAGGAGCGGGGGCTTACAATGAGCAGTTCTTC	CASSLGAGAYNEQFF
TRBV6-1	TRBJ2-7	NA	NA	TGTGCCAGCAGTGAAACATACTACGAGCAGTACTTC	CASSETYYEQYF
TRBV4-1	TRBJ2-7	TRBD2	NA	TGCGCCAGCAGCCAAGTATTACTAGCGGGGGTGTACGAGCAGTACTTC	CASSQVLLAGVYEQYF
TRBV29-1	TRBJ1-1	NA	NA	TGCAGCGCCAGACAGCCGAACACTGAAGCTTTCTTT	CSARQPNTEAFF
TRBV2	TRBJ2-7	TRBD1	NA	TGTGCCAGCACCGGCGACAGGGACCACGAGCAGTACTTC	CASTGDRDHEQYF
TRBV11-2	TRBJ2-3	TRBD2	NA	TGTGCCAGCAGCTCCCGGACTAGCGGATACACAGATACGCAGTATTTT	CASSSRTSGYTDTQYF
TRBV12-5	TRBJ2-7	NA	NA	TGTGCTAGTGGTTTGGGTCGGGATCGGCGGACCTACGAGCAGTACTTC	CASGLGRDRRTYEQYF
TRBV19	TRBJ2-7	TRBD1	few	TGTGCCAGTAGTCCCCAAGCAAGGACAGGGGGCTACGAGCAGTACTTC	CASSPQARTGGYEQYF
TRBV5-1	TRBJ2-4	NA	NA	TGCGCCAGCAGCCTGCAGGCTGGCACAGGAATTCAGTACTTC	CASSLQAGTGIQYF
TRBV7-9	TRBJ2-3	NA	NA	TGTGCCAGCAGCTTAGCTCGGGGGAGCACAGATACGCAGTATTTT	CASSLARGSTDTQYF
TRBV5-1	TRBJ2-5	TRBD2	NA	TGCGCCAGCAGCTTTAGCGGGGTCCAAGAGACCCAGTACTTC	CASSFSGVQETQYF
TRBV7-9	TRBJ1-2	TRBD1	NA	TGTGCCAGCAGTATGACAGGGCTGAACTATGGCTACACCTTC	CASSMTGLNYGYTF
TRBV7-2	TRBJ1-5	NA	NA	TGTGCCAGCAGCTTAGTTGGGACAAAGAGCAATCAGCCCCAGCATTTT	CASSLVGTKSNQPQHF
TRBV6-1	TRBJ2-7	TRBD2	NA	TGTGCCAGCAGGGTAGCGGGAGGGTTCTACGAGCAGTACTTC	CASRVAGGFYEQYF
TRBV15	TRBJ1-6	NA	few	TGTGCCACCAGAACTAGAAAGGCAGGATCACCCCTCCACTTT	CATRTRKAGSPLHF
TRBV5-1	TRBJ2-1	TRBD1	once	TGCGCCAGCCGGGACAGGGTCTTTAATGAGCAGTTCTTC	CASRDRVFNEQFF
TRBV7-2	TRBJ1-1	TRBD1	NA	TGTGCCAGCAGCCACGGGACAGGGGGCACTGAAGCTTTCTTT	CASSHGTGGTEAFF
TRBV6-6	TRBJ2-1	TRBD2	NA	TGTGCCAGCAGTCGGACTAGCGGGGGCTCCTACAATGAGCAGTTCTTC	CASSRTSGGSYNEQFF
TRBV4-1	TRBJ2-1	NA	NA	TGCGCCAGCAGCACAATACAAGACTCCTACAATGAGCAGTTCTTC	CASSTIQDSYNEQFF
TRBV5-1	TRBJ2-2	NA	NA	TGCGCCAGCAGCTTGGTTTTTCCTGGGACCGGGGAGCTGTTTTTT	CASSLVFPGTGELFF
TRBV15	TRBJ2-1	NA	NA	TGTGCCACCAGCAGAGATTTCCGGATCTACAATGAGCAGTTCTTC	CATSRDFRIYNEQFF
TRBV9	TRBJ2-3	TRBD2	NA	TGTGCCAGCACCCTCGGACTAGCGGGGGTAGATACGCAGTATTTT	CASTLGLAGVDTQYF
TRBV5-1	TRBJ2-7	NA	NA	TGCGCCAGCAGCTTGGGGACAGAGGTGTACTTC	CASSLGTEVYF
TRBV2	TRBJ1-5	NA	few	TGTGCCAGCAGTGCAAGTGGTAATCAGCCCCAGCATTTT	CASSASGNQPQHF
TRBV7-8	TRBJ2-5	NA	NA	TGTGCCAGCAGCTTTTCCAGCCGCGGGGAGACCCAGTACTTC	CASSFSSRGETQYF
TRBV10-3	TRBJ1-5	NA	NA	TGTGCCATCAGTGATTCGGGGAGGGGGAATCAGCCCCAGCATTTT	CAISDSGRGNQPQHF
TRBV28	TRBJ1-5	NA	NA	TGTGCCAGCAGTACCTCAAATCAGCCCCAGCATTTT	CASSTSNQPQHF
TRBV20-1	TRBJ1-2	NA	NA	TGCAGTGCTAGAGAGCCCGGCGGCTACACCTTC	CSAREPGGYTF
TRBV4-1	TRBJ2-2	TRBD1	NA	TGCGCCAGCAGCCTGAACAGGGGGCGGACCGGGGAGCTGTTTTTT	CASSLNRGRTGELFF
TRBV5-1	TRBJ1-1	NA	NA	TGCGCCAGCAGCTTGGGGCAAATCTCGGGAGCTTTCTTT	CASSLGQISGAFF
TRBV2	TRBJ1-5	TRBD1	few	TGTGCCAGCAGTGAATCTTTATGGGGACAGGGGGATATCGGCAATCAGCCCCAGCATTTT	CASSESLWGQGDIGNQPQHF
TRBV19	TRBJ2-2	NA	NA	TGTGCCGCTCGACCACGGGGGAACACCGGGGAGCTGTTTTTT	CAARPRGNTGELFF
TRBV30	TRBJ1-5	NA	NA	TGTGCCCGGGGGGGGACGAGAGGCTATCAGCCCCAGCATTTT	CARGGTRGYQPQHF
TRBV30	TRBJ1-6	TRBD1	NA	TGTGCCTGGAGGAGGACAGGGGGCGCGGATAATCGGCCCCTCCACTTT	CAWRRTGGADNRPLHF
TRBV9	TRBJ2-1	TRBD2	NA	TGTGCCAGCAGGGGACTAAGCGGGAGGGGCAGGGATGAGCAGTTCTTC	CASRGLSGRGRDEQFF
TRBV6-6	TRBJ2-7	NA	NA	TGTGCCAGCAGCCGGCCGGGCTTCTACGAGCAGTACTTC	CASSRPGFYEQYF
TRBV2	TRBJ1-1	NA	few	TGTGCCAGCATTTTCACACAAAACACTGAAGCTTTCTTT	CASIFTQNTEAFF
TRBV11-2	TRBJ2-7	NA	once	TGTGCCAGCAGCGAACAACGGGGAAGCTCCTACGAGCAGTACTTC	CASSEQRGSSYEQYF
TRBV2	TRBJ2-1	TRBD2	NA	TGTGCCAGCAGCCTCCCGGGACTAGCGGGAGTGTGGGAGCAGTTCTTC	CASSLPGLAGVWEQFF
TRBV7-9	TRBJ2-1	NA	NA	TGTGCCAGCAGCTTAGTTAAGGATGAGCAGTTCTTC	CASSLVKDEQFF
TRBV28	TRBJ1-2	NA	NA	TGTGCCAGCAGTTTACGTCCAGGGCCCCTATATGGCTACACCTTC	CASSLRPGPLYGYTF
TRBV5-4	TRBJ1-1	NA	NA	TGTGCCAGCAGTATCGGACAGTCTTTAATGAACACTGAAGCTTTCTTT	CASSIGQSLMNTEAFF
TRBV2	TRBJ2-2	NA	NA	TGTGCCAGCAGTGTGGGTGTACCGAACACCGGGGAGCTGTTTTTT	CASSVGVPNTGELFF